This TCR beta chain was recovered during a study of molecular identifiers for immune sequencing clone quantification. Study in general: Five portions were made in replicates from RNA of roughly 20,000 or 100,000 naive CD8 cells, and four underwent sequencing.

A note on this clonotype: What it binds is not known.

Previously reported methods and listed TCR primers produced the bulk TCR libraries. TCRdb re-called the PCR reads through MiXCR, storing one row per CDR3 protein. The sample lists over 85,000 distinct CDR3 sequences, about a third occurring once. CDR3 size: 15 residues. Trimming took 0 bases from V and 0 from J, leaving 9 bases between them. Germline CDR1 PRHDT, CDR2 FYEKMQ (reference sequence). Study findings and constraints: Clones above 20 RNA copies contained over 99% of effector molecules and under 1% of naive molecules.

The V and J genes are TRBV13 and TRBJ2-7; D gene unclear. The TCR originated in a human donor in good health. Some libraries in this study had Jurkat cell RNA spiked in. The sequenced sample was naive CD8+ T cells from blood, with Jurkat cell RNA spiked in. Specified subset: FACS-sorted CD8+CD4-CCR7+CD45RA+ naive T cells. CDR3 sequence reads: CASSLGQISSYEQYF. As DNA, the CDR3 is TGTGCCAGCAGCTTAGGGCAGATTAGCTCCTACGAGCAGTACTTC.